One sample yielded the 5 T cell receptor beta chains listed below, sequenced in a study of control samples from healthy donors and cancer patients. This table comes from immunoSEQ multiplex PCR, and its TCRdb copy is limited to in-frame clones, with some not included. The sample consists of about 100,000 clones, 80% to 90% of them appearing once. Sequenced input: blood. These receptors all stem from a man aged 25-45 years in good health.

The chain carries TRBV5-6 and TRBJ2-1, with D uncertain. V gave up 0 bases and J gave up 8 bases, with 3 bases separating them. Germline CDR1 SGHDT, CDR2 YYEEEE. CDR3 size: 11 residues. In DNA, the CDR3 is TGTGCCAGCAGCTTGGGGCATGAGCAGTTCTTC. As protein: CASSLGHEQFF.

V and J are TRBV5-4 and TRBJ1-6, with no clear D. V lost 4 bases to trimming and J lost 7 bases, with 15 bases between them. CDR1 is SGHNT and CDR2 is YYREEE in the germline V gene (reference sequence). The CDR3 is 15 residues long. CDR3 protein: CASSPQSRPNSPLHF. The CDR3 bases are TGTGCCAGCAGCCCCCAATCCCGACCAAATTCACCCCTCCACTTT.

This chain uses TRBV7-9 with TRBJ2-2; 7 bases are shared with TRBD1. The CDR3 extends over 15 amino acids. The V gene end was trimmed by 3 bases and the J gene end by 5 bases; junction bases not matched to a gene: 6. CDR1 and CDR2 (germline): SEHNR, FQNEAQ (reference sequence). The CDR3 nucleotides read TGTGCCAGCAGCTTCGGGGACAGTAGGACCGGGGAGCTGTTTTTT. Its translation is CASSFGDSRTGELFF.

Notes on this clone: Other DNA sequences in this sample translate to the same CDR3. The chain has TRBV29-1 and TRBJ2-3; no clear D gene. CDR1 and CDR2 from the germline V gene are SQVTM and ANQGSEA. The CDR3 totals 11 residues. Trimming took 0 bases from V and 6 from J, leaving 4 bases between them. CDR3 loop: CSVEDTDTQYF. For the CDR3, the DNA is TGCAGCGTTGAAGACACTGATACGCAGTATTTT.

This clone occurred a few times. The chain uses TRBV6-5 and TRBJ2-7, with a possible D match to TRBD2 (5 bases). V lost 6 bases to trimming and J lost 6 bases, with 18 bases between them. The germline gives CDR1 MNHEY, CDR2 SVGAGI. The CDR3 runs to 14 residues. CDR3 in DNA: TGTGCCAGCAGCATGGACCCGGGATCTATCGAGCAGTACTTC. Translating gives CASSMDPGSIEQYF.